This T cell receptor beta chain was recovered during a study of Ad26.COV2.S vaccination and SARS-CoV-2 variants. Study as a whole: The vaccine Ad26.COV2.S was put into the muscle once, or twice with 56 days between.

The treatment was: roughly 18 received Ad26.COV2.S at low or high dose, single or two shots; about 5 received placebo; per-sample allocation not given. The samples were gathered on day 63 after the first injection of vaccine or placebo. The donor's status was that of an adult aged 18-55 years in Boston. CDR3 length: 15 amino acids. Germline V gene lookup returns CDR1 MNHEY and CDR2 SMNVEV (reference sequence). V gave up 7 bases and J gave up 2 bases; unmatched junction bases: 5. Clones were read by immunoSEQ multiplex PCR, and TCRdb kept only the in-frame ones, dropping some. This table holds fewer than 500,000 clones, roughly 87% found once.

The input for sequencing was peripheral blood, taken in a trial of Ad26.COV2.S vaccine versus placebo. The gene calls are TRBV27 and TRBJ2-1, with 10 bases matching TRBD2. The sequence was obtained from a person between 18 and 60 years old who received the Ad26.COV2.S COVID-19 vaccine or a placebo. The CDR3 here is CASTRAGGPYNEQFF. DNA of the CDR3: TGTGCCAGCACTAGAGCGGGAGGGCCCTACAATGAGCAGTTCTTC.